A selection of T cell receptor beta chains follows, all from one sample in a study of identical twins. TCRdb passed the 5' RACE reads through MiXCR, listing each CDR3 protein once. The repertoire holds 150,000 or so distinct CDR3 sequences, with roughly 3.5% as singletons. Sequencing was carried out using memory T cells sorted from blood. The source is a young man in good health. Both conserved end residues are part of each CDR3. The order of the fields is V gene, CDR3 protein.

>TRBV12-3/TRBV12-4
CASSFFTSGRGTDTQYF
>TRBV5-6
CASSLTRLAYNEQFF
>TRBV12-3/TRBV12-4
CASSLGSGRLYNEQFF
>TRBV7-8
CASSPRLAGTGELFF
>TRBV6-1
CASSRQGAGGNTIYF
>TRBV4-1
CASSLAYGMNTEAFF
>TRBV5-6
CASSKDRGIRQPQHF
>TRBV6-1
CASSEFEAFF
>TRBV7-2
CASSFLPGTSTYEQYF
>TRBV12-3/TRBV12-4
CASSFGTAGSSYNSPLHF
>TRBV5-1
CASSLSGGTFEIEFF
>TRBV29-1
CSVRVGGVGQPQHF
>TRBV20-1
CSAAGGVTDTQYF
>TRBV7-2
CASSPRQGTSVEQYF
>TRBV7-2
CASSLVGTRGGKQTQYF
>TRBV6-1
CARGDRGQDGYTF
>TRBV12-3/TRBV12-4
CASWGWGVGEKLFF
>TRBV19
CASSRIPGPQHF
>TRBV3-1
CASNGGGGGNTIYF
>TRBV20-1
CSALDSIGPDTQYF
>TRBV30
CAWSVQGQTVEAFF
>TRBV10-3
CAISRLAASSYNEQFF
>TRBV6-1
CASSRFGAKNIQYF
>TRBV18
CASSPNRVGGTDTQYF
>TRBV7-3
CASSPHPPSGETDTQYF
>TRBV5-1
CASSPGSASAPDTQYF
>TRBV5-1
CASSLRRVLQDNEQFF
>TRBV12-3/TRBV12-4
CAIRQGVGNEQFF
>TRBV6-2/TRBV6-3
CASSDSTNYGYTF